This record concerns one T cell receptor beta chain sequence. As yet, its antigen is unknown. The junction shows a germline mismatch at one end, possibly a read error. The CDR3 has 16 amino acids. Per germline, CDR1 SGHTA and CDR2 FQGNSA. This record belongs to a study of T cells in Graves' hyperthyroidism and ophthalmopathy. Each ophthalmopathy patient scored at least 3 on the Clinical Activity Score and at least 4 on NOSPECS grade, with duration under 3 months. Investigators excluded patients with uncontrolled infection, other autoimmune disease, pregnancy or lactation. Overall study findings and caveats: Blood held most thyroid clonotypes expanded above 0.001 frequency.

Researchers took RNA transcripts and amplified the TCR beta CDR3 regions from them. First-round RT-PCR with HTBI primers amplified the TCR CDR3 region. TCRdb processed the multiplex PCR reads anew with MiXCR; each CDR3 protein has one entry. The sample holds under 350,000 distinct CDR3 sequences; over 15% are singletons and the top ten take over 45%. The sequence was collected from a woman aged 60-70 years with Graves' ophthalmopathy. The gene calls are TRBV7-2 and TRBJ2-2, with 12 bases aligning to TRBD2. The sequencing sample was made of blood. The CDR3 protein is CAGSLAASGGAGELFF. The CDR3 region has the DNA TGTGCCGGCAGCTTAGCTGCTAGCGGGGGGGCCGGGGAGCTGTTTTTT. The variable domain in full, with the rest retrieved from reference TRBV7-2 and TRBJ2-2, is GAGVSQSPSNKVTEKGKDVELRCDPISGHTALYWYRQSLGQGLEFLIYFQGNSAPDKSGLPSDRFSAERTGGSVSTLTIQRTQQEDSAVYLCAGSLAASGGAGELFFGEGSRLTVL.